This T cell receptor (beta chain) was observed in a study of blood T cell repertoires in COVID-19. Across the study: The samples span acute and convalescent COVID-19 from the United States, Italy and Spain. Sources were T cells, B-cell-depleted T cells, or PBMCs; the material itself was cDNA or gDNA.

CDR1 MNHEY and CDR2 SMNVEV come from the germline V gene (reference sequence). This CDR3 spans 12 amino acids. V was pared by 2 bases and J by 6 bases, with 5 bases between. Seattle's cohort entered during active infection and was followed longitudinally. Authors' processing steps: Nucleated cell number was recorded as an estimate derived from reference gene primer amplification. TCRdb's table, derived via immunoSEQ multiplex PCR, lists solely in-frame clones and lacks some. For V, J and clone size, that table is used; D and trimming come from the DNA. The sample holds under 95,000 clones; 85% are singletons and the top ten take roughly 9.1%.

This chain joins TRBV27 and TRBJ2-1; D uncertain. This receptor was identified in a man aged 50 to 60 with COVID-19, enrolled during active disease. The sample consisted of peripheral blood. CDR3 protein: CASSLIGNEQFF. The CDR3 DNA is TGTGCCAGCAGTTTAATCGGCAATGAGCAGTTCTTC.